This T cell receptor (beta chain) was found in a study of lymphopenia after photon versus proton radiotherapy. V was clipped by 2 bases and J by 3 bases, with 8 bases between them. The CDR3 covers 13 residues. Germline CDR1 is LGHNA and CDR2 is YNFKEQ. Profiled with immunoSEQ multiplex PCR; TCRdb holds only in-frame clones, not every one. This table has 75,000 to 90,000 clones, around 83% appearing once. The J gene is TRBJ2-7, the V gene TRBV4-2; D is possibly TRBD1 (6 bases). Specimen: peripheral blood, collected from a patient treated with proton-based radiotherapy. This receptor was obtained from a man aged 55 to 70 with pancreatic cancer. The DNA of the CDR3 is TGTGCCAGCAGCCAACGACAGGACTACGAGCAGTACTTC. Encoded protein: CASSQRQDYEQYF.